This record looks at one TCR beta chain sequence and its context. The antigen is not known. This specimen comes from a study of cytomegalovirus exposure and HLA in healthy donors. PCR amplification relied on 60 Vbeta primers (plus 13 Jbeta primers). The table came from immunoSEQ multiplex PCR; TCRdb's copy has only in-frame clones and leaves some out. The sample carries 95,000 to 100,000 clones, over 75% recorded once. Study conclusions and caveats: Trimming of TCR beta V- and J-genes showed a link, identified in a later analysis, to a missense DCLRE1C variant. Sequencing likely caused a cluster of highly shared sequence variants.

CDR1 LNHDA and CDR2 SQIVND come from the germline V gene (reference sequence). Trimming took 10 bases from V and 2 from J, leaving 17 bases between them. The CDR3 length is 15 residues. At the time of sampling, donors were nominally healthy, though unrecorded immune exposures were likely. This receptor was obtained from a female donor in good health and CMV-seropositive. Sequencing was performed on PBMCs. The chain is built from TRBV19 and TRBJ2-2, with a tentative D call TRBD2 (6 bases). The CDR3 is CATHGEDLNTGELFF. As DNA, the CDR3 is TGTGCCACCCACGGGGAGGACTTAAACACCGGGGAGCTGTTTTTT.